This TCR beta chain was identified during a study of cytomegalovirus exposure and HLA in healthy donors. CDR1 is MRHNA and CDR2 is SNTAGT in the germline V gene. Trimming left V 9 bases short and J 1 base short, with 21 bases between. The CDR3 runs to 16 residues. The PCR had 60 Vbeta and 13 Jbeta primers. Only in-frame clones appear in the TCRdb table, and some are missing; sequencing was by immunoSEQ multiplex PCR. This table lists some 110,000 clones. Whole-study results and caveats: Association of a missense DCLRE1C variant with TCR beta V- and J-gene trimming was reported in a later analysis. Prediction of most subjects' HLA-A and HLA-B alleles by TCR beta sequences was reportedly accurate. In an earlier analysis, most TCR beta V segments were productive about 87% or about 30% of the time.

Notes on this clone: Its specificity is unknown.

The TCR originated in a man aged 35-49 years in good health and CMV-seronegative. Source material: PBMCs. The chain recombines TRBV6-4 with TRBJ1-2, with TRBD1 as a possible D gene (6 bases). The CDR3 DNA reads TGTGCCAGACGTGGGGGGGGGCGCGAAGATAACTATGGCTACACCTTC. Encoded protein: CARRGGGREDNYGYTF.